The 15 T cell receptor beta chains reported below all come from one sample, sequenced in a study of T cell repertoires in cytomegalovirus infection. MiXCR, applied by TCRdb to the reads, yields one record per CDR3 protein. The sample includes 70,000 to 85,000 distinct CDR3 sequences, roughly 40% of them seen just once. These receptors' antigens are unknown. Sequenced material: CD8+ T cells from cultured PBMCs, taken from culture after CMV antigen stimulation. Every receptor here comes from a human donor in good health (CMV status not recorded). Some clones in this sample may be carry-over from other donors' samples.

This clonotype was seen a few times. The V gene is TRBV6-6, the J gene TRBJ1-1, with D uncertain. Between the trimmed V and J ends, which lost 2 bases and 6 bases, there was a span of 16 bases. This CDR3 is built from 15 residues. The germline CDR1 and CDR2 sequences are MNHNY and SVGAGI (reference sequence). The CDR3 is CASSYGRGEGPEAFF. The CDR3 coding sequence is TGTGCCAGCAGTTACGGGCGTGGGGAAGGCCCTGAAGCTTTCTTT.

This clonotype is a singleton in its sample. The rearrangement joins TRBV7-6 to TRBJ2-1; TRBD1 is a possible D gene (5 bases). V lost 4 bases and J lost 4, with 17 bases in between. Germline V lookup: CDR1 SGHVS, CDR2 FNYEAQ. The CDR3 has 16 amino acids. CDR3: CASSSPREGVYNEQFF. The CDR3 bases are TGTGCCAGCAGCTCGCCTCGTGAAGGGGTTTACAATGAGCAGTTCTTC. The full variable domain, its missing parts supplied by reference TRBV7-6 and TRBJ2-1, is GAGVSQSPRYKVTKRGQDVALRCDPISGHVSLYWYRQALGQGPEFLTYFNYEAQQDKSGLPNDRFSAERPEGSISTLTIQRTEQRDSAMYRCASSSPREGVYNEQFFGPGTRLTVL.

Of note for this clonotype: At one of its ends the junction is not consistent with the germline gene, which may arise from a read error. The chain recombines TRBV6-8 with TRBJ1-1; tentative D call: TRBD1 (5 bases). This CDR3 is built from 14 residues. The germline gives CDR1 MNHGY, CDR2 SAAAGT. CDR3 sequence reads: CASSQGTPNTEPFF. The CDR3 DNA follows: TGTGCCAGCAGCCAGGGAACTCCCAACACTGAACCTTTCTTC.

The V gene is TRBV6-2 or TRBV6-3, the J gene TRBJ1-5, with D uncertain. Germline loops: CDR1 MNHEY, CDR2 SVGEGT. CDR3 size: 17 residues. V lost 5 bases and J lost 5, with 22 bases in between. CDR3 in amino acids: CASSSPSVWWVDQPQHF. In DNA, the CDR3 is TGTGCCAGCAGTAGCCCGTCTGTGTGGTGGGTGGATCAGCCCCAGCATTTT.

This chain joins TRBV5-1 and TRBJ2-1; 9 nucleotides line up with TRBD1. Trimming cost V 0 bases and J 7 bases; bases outside gene matches: 8. Germline CDR1 reads SGHRS; CDR2 reads YFSETQ. The length of the CDR3 is 16 residues. CDR3 DNA sequence: TGCGCCAGCAGCTTGGCCCCGGGACAGGGACGGAATGAGCAGTTCTTC. Protein: CASSLAPGQGRNEQFF.

The sample holds a few counts of this clonotype. The CDR3 sequence: CASSLSTSGGTGELFF. The CDR3 DNA sequence: TGTGCCAGCAGCTTGTCGACTAGCGGGGGGACCGGGGAGCTGTTTTTT. The chain recombines TRBV7-8 with TRBJ2-2; 13 bases line up with TRBD2. This CDR3 has 16 amino acids. Germline lookup yields CDR1 SGHVS and CDR2 FQNEAQ. V trimming: 3 bases; J trimming: 5 bases; junction bases outside the gene matches: 3. The entire variable domain, with the rest obtained from reference TRBV7-8 and TRBJ2-2, is as follows: GAGVSQSPRYKVAKRGQDVALRCDPISGHVSLFWYQQALGQGPEFLTYFQNEAQLDKSGLPSDRFFAERPEGSVSTLKIQRTQQEDSAVYLCASSLSTSGGTGELFFGEGSRLTVL.

This clonotype came up a few times. The rearrangement uses TRBV5-6 and TRBJ2-1, with 7 bases aligning to TRBD1. Germline loops: CDR1 SGHDT, CDR2 YYEEEE. The V and J ends lost 0 bases and 16 bases, in that order; junction bases with no gene match: 10. The CDR3 runs 13 residues. The CDR3 bases are TGTGCCAGCAGCTTGGGCTTCGGGACAGACCCATTCTTC. Its protein is CASSLGFGTDPFF.

The chain recombines TRBV6-4 with TRBJ2-3, with D unclear. The CDR3 is 16 amino acids. Per germline, CDR1 MRHNA and CDR2 SNTAGT. V was clipped by 0 bases and J by 4 bases, with 14 bases between them. The CDR3 DNA reads TGTGCCAGCAGTGACTCGAAACAAGTGGGTCCAGATACGCAGTATTTT. As protein: CASSDSKQVGPDTQYF.

This clonotype has a handful of counts. The chain employs TRBV7-9 and TRBJ2-1, with D unresolved. Germline loops: CDR1 SEHNR, CDR2 FQNEAQ (reference sequence). This CDR3 comprises 17 residues. Trimming left V 3 bases short and J 6 bases short, with 21 bases between. This CDR3 reads CASSLELWVVFSNEQFF. In DNA, the CDR3 is TGTGCCAGCAGCTTGGAGCTTTGGGTCGTCTTTTCCAATGAGCAGTTCTTC.

This clonotype was recorded a few times. This rearrangement joins TRBV7-8 to TRBJ2-7, with D maybe TRBD2 (7 bases). The ends were cut back, 2 bases at V and 3 bases at J, with 17 bases in the middle. The germline V gene encodes CDR1 SGHVS and CDR2 FQNEAQ. CDR3 size: 16 residues. The CDR3 region is CASSLLLGGADYEQYF. CDR3 sequence (DNA): TGTGCCAGCAGCTTACTATTAGGGGGGGCTGACTACGAGCAGTACTTC.

This clonotype was seen a few times. The genes are TRBV7-8 and TRBJ2-7; D is unresolved. Looked up from germline, CDR1 is SGHVS and CDR2 is FQNEAQ. CDR3 length: 13 amino acids. Trimming took off 4 bases at V and 2 bases at J, with 9 bases between the two ends. CDR3 residues: CASSYTVTYEQYF. The CDR3 DNA reads TGTGCCAGCAGCTACACTGTCACCTACGAGCAGTACTTC.

The rearrangement links TRBV29-1 to TRBJ2-2; 9 nucleotides agree with TRBD2. CDR3 length equals 17 residues. Germline V lookup: CDR1 SQVTM, CDR2 ANQGSEA. J gave up 8 bases and V 1 base, and 14 bases lay outside the gene matches. Written as DNA, the CDR3 is TGCAGCGTTGAAGTCACAACCGGGACTAGCACAGTTGGGGAGCTGTTTTTT. Its translation: CSVEVTTGTSTVGELFF.

In this sample, this clonotype turned up a few times. This sequence joins TRBV5-6 and TRBJ2-3; D remains ambiguous. The CDR3 runs to 16 residues. V was cut by 0 bases and J by 0 bases, with 11 bases left in between. CDR1 and CDR2 from the germline V gene are SGHDT and YYEEEE. For the CDR3, the DNA is TGTGCCAGCAGCTTGGGAGCAAAGACTAGCACAGATACGCAGTATTTT. Its translation: CASSLGAKTSTDTQYF.

V usage is TRBV9 and J usage is TRBJ1-2, with D hard to call. The germline V and J ends were trimmed by 0 bases and 7 bases, with 13 bases remaining between them. This CDR3 contains 14 residues. Germline CDR1 and CDR2: SGDLS and YYNGEE. The CDR3 reads CASSVGREEFGYTF. Written as DNA, the CDR3 is TGTGCCAGCAGCGTAGGACGAGAGGAGTTTGGCTACACCTTC.

The CDR3 DNA reads as TGTGCCAGCAGCTCGACAGCCAACAATGAGCAGTTCTTC. Translating it yields CASSSTANNEQFF. The chain combines TRBV7-9 with TRBJ2-1, with a possible D match to TRBD1 (5 bases). Trimming pared 4 bases from V and 5 bases from J, leaving 9 bases between. Germline values: CDR1 SEHNR, CDR2 FQNEAQ (reference sequence). The CDR3 has 13 amino acids.